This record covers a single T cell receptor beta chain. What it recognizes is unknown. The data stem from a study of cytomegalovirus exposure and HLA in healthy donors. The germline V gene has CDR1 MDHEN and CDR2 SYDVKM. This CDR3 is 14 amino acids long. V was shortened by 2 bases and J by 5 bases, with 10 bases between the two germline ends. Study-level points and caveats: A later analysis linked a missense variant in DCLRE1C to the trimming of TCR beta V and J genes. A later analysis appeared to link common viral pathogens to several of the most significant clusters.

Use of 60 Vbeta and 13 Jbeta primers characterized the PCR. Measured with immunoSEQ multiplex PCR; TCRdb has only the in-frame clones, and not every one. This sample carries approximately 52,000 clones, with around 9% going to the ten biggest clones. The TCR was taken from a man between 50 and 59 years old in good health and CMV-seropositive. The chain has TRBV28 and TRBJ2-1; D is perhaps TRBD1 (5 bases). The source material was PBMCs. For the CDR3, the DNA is TGTGCCAGCAGTTTAGGCGACAGCGACAATGAGCAGTTCTTC. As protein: CASSLGDSDNEQFF.